A single sample gave rise to the 9 T cell receptor beta chains below, sequenced in a study of metastatic and nonmetastatic thyroid tumors. With MiXCR, TCRdb reprocessed the PCR reads. The sample contains 30,000 to 35,000 clones, roughly 30% of which appear only once. Each patient came to thyroid surgery without any prior treatment (of any kind). The sample comprised blood. The receptors were sampled from a female donor with papillary thyroid cancer or a benign thyroid nodule (not recorded which). Some clones in this sample may be carry-over from other donors' samples.

This clone has just a few counts. V and J are TRBV27 and TRBJ2-1, with D unresolved. This CDR3 comprises 14 residues. Germline-derived CDR1 and CDR2 are MNHEY and SMNVEV (reference sequence). The ends were cut back, 5 bases at V and 6 bases at J, with 14 bases in the middle. The CDR3 reads CASSKLGLSNEQFF. CDR3 DNA: TGTGCCAGCAGTAAGCTGGGTTTGAGCAATGAGCAGTTCTTC.

Many counts were recorded for this clone. The J gene is TRBJ1-6, the V gene TRBV20-1; the D gene is possibly TRBD1 (5 bases). In germline, CDR1 is DFQATT, CDR2 SNEGSKA (reference sequence). The CDR3 loop spans 12 amino acids. Trimming took off 5 bases at V and 9 bases at J, with 11 bases between the two ends. The CDR3 sequence is CSALSGGSPLHF. The CDR3 nucleotides read TGCAGTGCTTTATCGGGGGGTTCACCCCTCCACTTT.

This clone ranks as medium-sized. V usage is TRBV18 and J usage is TRBJ1-1; D not resolved. From germline, CDR1 is KGHSH and CDR2 LQKENI. Trimming pared 1 base from V and 5 bases from J, leaving 8 bases between. This CDR3 spans 13 amino acids. CDR3 DNA: TGTGCCAGCTCACCACAGGGAGGGACTGAAGCTTTCTTT. Translation gives CASSPQGGTEAFF.

This clone was counted many times. This chain links TRBV18 with TRBJ1-2; 7 bases match TRBD1. Per germline, CDR1 KGHSH and CDR2 LQKENI. Trimming removed 8 bases from V and 2 bases from J; junction bases left unmatched: 5. The CDR3 spans 13 residues. For the CDR3, the DNA is TGTGCCAGCCGACGGGGACAGAACTATGGCTACACCTTC. Its protein is CASRRGQNYGYTF.

This clone has a count of ten or more. The DNA for the CDR3 is TGCGCCAGCACCACTGGGCTAGCGGGGACAGATACGCAGTATTTT. It encodes CASTTGLAGTDTQYF. The V and J genes are TRBV10-2 and TRBJ2-3, with 9 bases lining up with TRBD2. The ends lost 7 bases at V and 3 bases at J; junction bases unmatched: 8. Germline V gene lookup returns CDR1 WSHSY and CDR2 SAAADI. The CDR3 contains 15 residues.

The rearrangement uses TRBV20-1 and TRBJ2-2, with 12 bases matching TRBD1. This CDR3 is 19 amino acids long. Germline values: CDR1 DFQATT, CDR2 SNEGSKA (reference sequence). The CDR3 nucleotides read TGCAGAGCGACCCCAATCCGGGACAGGGGGCCCGGGGGCACCGGGGAGCTGTTTTTT. Translation gives CRATPIRDRGPGGTGELFF.

Many counts were recorded for this clone. The gene calls are TRBV20-1 and TRBJ2-7, with a weak D call TRBD2 (6 bases). V lost 2 bases and J lost 2, with 13 bases in between. Germline V gene lookup returns CDR1 DFQATT and CDR2 SNEGSKA (reference sequence). This CDR3 contains 14 residues. The CDR3 loop is CSARIGSGPYEQYF. Here the CDR3 DNA reads TGCAGTGCTAGAATCGGGAGCGGTCCCTACGAGCAGTACTTC.

The J gene is TRBJ1-1, the V gene TRBV6-1; tentatively, D is TRBD1 (6 bases). Trimming removed 5 bases from V and 8 bases from J, with 15 bases in between. The CDR3 loop spans 13 amino acids. Germline V gene lookup returns CDR1 MNHNS and CDR2 SASEGT. The CDR3 DNA sequence: TGTGCCAGCAGTCTTATACAGGGAATCGAAGCTTTCTTT. It encodes CASSLIQGIEAFF.

This clone was found many times. The rearrangement joins TRBV5-5 to TRBJ2-3; the D call may be TRBD1 or TRBD2 (5 bases each). The V gene lost 6 bases and the J gene lost 1 base, with 18 bases spanning the gap. Germline CDR1 SGHKS, CDR2 YYEKEE (reference sequence). This CDR3 spans 16 amino acids. The CDR3 region has the DNA TGTGCCAGCACCATTCCCGAGGGGTTCGGCACAGATACGCAGTATTTT. It encodes CASTIPEGFGTDTQYF.